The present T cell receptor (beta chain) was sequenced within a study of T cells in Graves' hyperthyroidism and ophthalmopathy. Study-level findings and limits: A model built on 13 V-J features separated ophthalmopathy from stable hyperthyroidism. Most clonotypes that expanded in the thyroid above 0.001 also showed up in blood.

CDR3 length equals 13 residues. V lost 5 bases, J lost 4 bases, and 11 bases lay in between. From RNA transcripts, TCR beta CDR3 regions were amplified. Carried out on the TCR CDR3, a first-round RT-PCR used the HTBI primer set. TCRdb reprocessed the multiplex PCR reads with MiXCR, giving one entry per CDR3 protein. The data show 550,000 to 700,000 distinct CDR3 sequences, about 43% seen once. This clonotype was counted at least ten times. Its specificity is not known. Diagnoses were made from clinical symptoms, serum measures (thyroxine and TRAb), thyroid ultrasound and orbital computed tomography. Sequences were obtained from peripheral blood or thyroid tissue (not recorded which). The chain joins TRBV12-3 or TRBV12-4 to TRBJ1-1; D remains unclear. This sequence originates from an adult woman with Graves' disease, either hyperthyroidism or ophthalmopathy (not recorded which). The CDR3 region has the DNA TGTGCCAGCAGTCCCCGGGTGGTCACTGAAGCTTTCTTT. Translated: CASSPRVVTEAFF.